The 26 T cell receptor beta chains reported below all come from one sample, sequenced in a study of cytomegalovirus exposure and HLA in healthy donors. PCR was performed using 60 Vbeta and 13 Jbeta primers. Method: immunoSEQ multiplex PCR; TCRdb's copy keeps in-frame clones and lacks some. The table for this sample gives over 110,000 clones. Source material: PBMCs. Receptors originate from a male donor in good health and CMV-seronegative.

The rearrangement joins TRBV19 to TRBJ2-5, with 7 bases that match TRBD1. This CDR3 region has 13 residues. V gave up 5 bases and J gave up 5 bases; unmatched junction bases: 5. Germline CDR1 and CDR2: LNHDA and SQIVND (reference sequence). The CDR3 protein is CASSWDRTETQYF. For the CDR3, the DNA is TGTGCCAGTAGTTGGGACAGAACGGAGACCCAGTACTTC. The whole variable domain, filled in from reference TRBV19 and TRBJ2-5, reads DGGITQSPKYLFRKEGQNVTLSCEQNLNHDAMYWYRQDPGQGLRLIYYSQIVNDFQKGDIAEGYSVSREKKESFPLTVTSAQKNPTAFYLCASSWDRTETQYFGPGTRLLVL.

The chain joins TRBV19 to TRBJ1-2, with D uncertain. Trimming removed 5 bases from V and 3 bases from J, with 16 bases in between. The CDR3 loop spans 15 amino acids. CDR1 is LNHDA and CDR2 is SQIVND in the germline V gene (reference sequence). CDR3 region: CASSPREGLYYGYTF. CDR3 in DNA: TGTGCCAGTAGTCCCCGGGAGGGTTTATACTATGGCTACACCTTC.

V usage is TRBV7-3 and J usage is TRBJ1-1; 7 bases map to TRBD1. The CDR3 consists of 15 residues. Germline lookup yields CDR1 SGHTA and CDR2 FQGTGA. Losses at the gene ends were 2 bases for V and 5 bases for J; bases not matched to a gene: 8. This chain's CDR3 is CASSLLGRGETEAFF. CDR3 DNA sequence: TGTGCCAGCAGCTTATTGGGCAGGGGGGAGACTGAAGCTTTCTTT.

The CDR3 spells CASSGPGQVNEKLFF. CDR3 bases: TGTGCCAGCTCAGGTCCGGGACAGGTTAATGAAAAACTGTTTTTT. The chain links TRBV18 to TRBJ1-4, with 8 bases matching TRBD1. The V gene's germline CDR1 is KGHSH and CDR2 LQKENI. The ends lost 5 bases at V and 4 bases at J; junction bases unmatched: 6. The length of the CDR3 is 15 residues.

The chain joins TRBV9 to TRBJ1-1; 12 positions match TRBD1. After removal of 0 bases from V and 5 bases from J, the junction contained 5 bases not matched to a gene. CDR1 is SGDLS, CDR2 YYNGEE, per germline. The CDR3 covers 16 residues. Written as DNA, the CDR3 is TGTGCCAGCAGCGTAGGGGACAGGGGGCGGATGACTGAAGCTTTCTTT. It translates to CASSVGDRGRMTEAFF.

V and J are TRBV5-1 and TRBJ2-1; D unresolved. V was clipped by 4 bases and J by 14 bases, with 19 bases between them. The germline V gene has CDR1 SGHRS and CDR2 YFSETQ. This CDR3 is built from 13 residues. CDR3 protein: CASSLDVTRNKFF. DNA of the CDR3: TGCGCCAGCAGCCTAGACGTGACGAGAAATAAGTTCTTC. Full variable domain (remainder filled in from reference TRBV5-1 and TRBJ2-1): KAGVTQTPRYLIKTRGQQVTLSCSPISGHRSVSWYQQTPGQGLQFLFEYFSETQRNKGNFPGRFSGRQFSNSRSEMNVSTLELGDSALYLCASSLDVTRNKFFGPGTRLTVL.

The chain carries TRBV30 and TRBJ1-6; D might be TRBD1 (5 bases). Germline CDR1 and CDR2: GTSNPN and SVGIG (reference sequence). Trimming shortened V by 4 bases and J by 9 bases, and 16 bases separated the two germline ends. The CDR3 has 14 residues. The CDR3 region is CAWNDGQGFSPLHF. The CDR3 DNA follows: TGTGCCTGGAACGACGGGCAGGGTTTTTCACCCCTCCACTTT.

As concerns this clone: Additional DNA sequences in this sample encode the identical CDR3. V and J are TRBV6-5 and TRBJ1-5, with 8 bases that match TRBD1. CDR1 is MNHEY, CDR2 SVGAGI, per germline. The V gene end was trimmed by 6 bases and the J gene end by 4 bases; junction bases not matched to a gene: 5. This CDR3 is 14 amino acids long. As DNA, the CDR3 is TGTGCCAGCAGCCGAGGACAGGGTAATCAGCCCCAGCATTTT. Its protein product is CASSRGQGNQPQHF.

The genes are TRBV28 and TRBJ2-3; 9 bases line up with TRBD2. The length of the CDR3 is 16 residues. The trim removed 8 bases at V and 5 bases at J, leaving 14 bases unmatched. Germline-derived CDR1 and CDR2 are MDHEN and SYDVKM. The CDR3 coding sequence is TGTGCCAGCCCCCCTCGGGCGGCGGGGGGGCAAGATACGCAGTATTTT. As protein: CASPPRAAGGQDTQYF. The complete variable domain, with remaining parts taken from reference TRBV28 and TRBJ2-3, reads DVKVTQSSRYLVKRTGEKVFLECVQDMDHENMFWYRQDPGLGLRLIYFSYDVKMKEKGDIPEGYSVSREKKERFSLILESASTNQTSMYLCASPPRAAGGQDTQYFGPGTRLTVL.

This chain links TRBV30 with TRBJ1-5; possible D gene TRBD1, 6 bases. The CDR3 contains 13 residues. Trimming left V 2 bases short and J 5 bases short, with 10 bases between. Germline CDR1 and CDR2: GTSNPN and SVGIG (reference sequence). The CDR3 DNA is TGTGCCTGGAGTTTAGGGGGTGATCAGCCCCAGCATTTT. Encoded protein: CAWSLGGDQPQHF. The full variable domain, with the rest looked up from reference TRBV30 and TRBJ1-5, is SQTIHQWPATLVQPVGSPLSLECTVEGTSNPNLYWYRQAAGRGLQLLFYSVGIGQISSEVPQNLSASRPQDRQFILSSKKLLLSDSGFYLCAWSLGGDQPQHFGDGTRLSIL.

The V gene is TRBV27, the J gene TRBJ2-7; 7 bases agree with TRBD1. Losses at the gene ends were 9 bases for V and 3 bases for J; bases not matched to a gene: 26. The germline gives CDR1 MNHEY, CDR2 SMNVEV (reference sequence). This CDR3 has 19 residues. The CDR3: CARRYTGELRPMGYYEQYF. The CDR3 DNA follows: TGTGCCAGGCGCTATACAGGGGAGCTTCGTCCCATGGGATACTACGAGCAGTACTTC.

The gene calls are TRBV7-2 and TRBJ2-5; a weak D match, TRBD2 (5 bases). Germline CDR1 reads SGHTA; CDR2 reads FQGNSA. Trimming pared 5 bases from V and 0 bases from J, leaving 10 bases between. This CDR3 contains 14 residues. For the CDR3, the DNA is TGTGCCAGCAGCCCACGGCGGGACCAAGAGACCCAGTACTTC. It yields the protein CASSPRRDQETQYF.

The chain joins TRBV18 to TRBJ1-2; D not certain. Germline values: CDR1 KGHSH, CDR2 LQKENI. V was trimmed by 3 bases and J by 4 bases, leaving 9 bases between them. This CDR3 comprises 13 residues. CDR3 DNA sequence: TGTGCCAGCTCACCCGGGAGTAGCTATGGCTACACCTTC. It specifies CASSPGSSYGYTF.

This rearrangement joins TRBV19 to TRBJ1-5; 7 bases fit TRBD1. The CDR3 has 17 amino acids. V was pared by 3 bases and J by 4 bases, with 12 bases of the junction left unmatched. CDR1 is LNHDA, CDR2 SQIVND, per germline (reference sequence). The CDR3 DNA follows: TGTGCCAGTAGTATTGAAGGGGGCGCAAGCCCGAATCAGCCCCAGCATTTT. Amino acids: CASSIEGGASPNQPQHF.

V usage is TRBV15 and J usage is TRBJ2-2, with 9 bases fitting TRBD2. The length of the CDR3 is 15 residues. V gave up 6 bases and J gave up 7 bases; unmatched junction bases: 9. CDR1 and CDR2 (germline): LNHNV, YYDKDF (reference sequence). CDR3 sequence reads: CATSKLAGQHGELFF. CDR3 nucleotide sequence: TGTGCCACCAGTAAACTAGCGGGCCAGCACGGGGAGCTGTTTTTT.

The chain is built from TRBV6-4 and TRBJ2-2; a weak D match, TRBD2 (5 bases). Germline CDR1 MRHNA, CDR2 SNTAGT. This CDR3 comprises 14 residues. Trimming removed 10 bases at V and 1 base at J, with 13 bases between. The CDR3, as DNA: TGTGCCACCTCCCCGAGCGGGAACACCGGGGAGCTGTTTTTT. This gives the protein CATSPSGNTGELFF.

The chain links TRBV19 to TRBJ1-5, with D hard to call. From germline, CDR1 is LNHDA and CDR2 SQIVND (reference sequence). CDR3 size: 14 residues. Trimming shortened V by 8 bases and J by 5 bases, and 16 bases separated the two germline ends. CDR3: CASRYSLTHQPQHF. In DNA, the CDR3 is TGTGCCAGTCGGTACTCTCTAACCCATCAGCCCCAGCATTTT.

The chain couples TRBV30 to TRBJ1-1; D is ambiguous. The CDR3 runs to 13 residues. The V gene's germline CDR1 is GTSNPN and CDR2 SVGIG (reference sequence). Trimming took 5 bases from V and 2 from J, leaving 12 bases between them. CDR3 sequence reads: CAWAPGLNTEAFF. As DNA, the CDR3 is TGTGCCTGGGCCCCAGGACTAAACACTGAAGCTTTCTTT.

This chain uses TRBV6-5 with TRBJ2-1; 10 bases line up with TRBD1. V trimming: 2 bases; J trimming: 8 bases; junction bases outside the gene matches: 6. The CDR3 consists of 15 residues. CDR1 and CDR2 from the germline V gene are MNHEY and SVGAGI. The CDR3 DNA reads as TGTGCCAGCAGTTACCTGGGACAGGGGTTCGATGAGCAGTTCTTC. As protein: CASSYLGQGFDEQFF.

The chain has TRBV5-6 and TRBJ1-1, with D perhaps TRBD1 (6 bases). V was pared by 3 bases and J by 1 base, with 13 bases between. Germline V CDR1 and CDR2: SGHDT, YYEEEE. This CDR3 region has 15 residues. The DNA for the CDR3 is TGTGCCAGCAGCTCGGGGGGCTATCAGAACACTGAAGCTTTCTTT. Amino acid sequence: CASSSGGYQNTEAFF. The full variable domain, in which reference TRBV5-6 and TRBJ1-1 provide the parts outside the CDR3, is DAGVTQSPTHLIKTRGQQVTLRCSPKSGHDTVSWYQQALGQGPQFIFQYYEEEERQRGNFPDRFSGHQFPNYSSELNVNALLLGDSALYLCASSSGGYQNTEAFFGQGTRLTVV.

The chain links TRBV5-6 to TRBJ2-7; D perhaps matches TRBD2 (6 bases). The germline V gene encodes CDR1 SGHDT and CDR2 YYEEEE. The length of the CDR3 is 14 residues. The V and J ends lost 0 bases and 2 bases respectively, with 9 bases between them. DNA for the CDR3: TGTGCCAGCAGCTTGGGACTAGGAACCTACGAGCAGTACTTC. Translated: CASSLGLGTYEQYF.

The V gene is TRBV6-5, the J gene TRBJ2-3, with TRBD2 matching over 12 bases. V shed 0 bases, J shed 4 bases, and the junction held 2 bases outside the gene matches. This CDR3 region has 16 residues. Germline assignment: CDR1 MNHEY and CDR2 SVGAGI. CDR3 nucleotides: TGTGCCAGCAGTTACTCGTCTAGCGGGGGGGCAGATACGCAGTATTTT. This codes for CASSYSSSGGADTQYF.

The rearrangement links TRBV6-5 to TRBJ2-5; D may be TRBD1 (6 bases). The CDR3 covers 14 residues. Trimming pared 5 bases from V and 4 bases from J, leaving 14 bases between. Germline loops: CDR1 MNHEY, CDR2 SVGAGI. The CDR3 nucleotides read TGTGCCAGCAGTCGCGAACCAGGGGCAGAGACCCAGTACTTC. Protein: CASSREPGAETQYF.

This CDR3 reads CASRAGGDQETQYF. The CDR3, as DNA: TGTGCCAGCAGAGCTGGCGGGGACCAAGAGACCCAGTACTTC. This rearrangement joins TRBV7-9 to TRBJ2-5; possibly TRBD2 for D (6 bases). The CDR3 runs 14 residues. Between the trimmed V and J ends, which lost 6 bases and 0 bases, there was a span of 11 bases. Germline loops: CDR1 SEHNR, CDR2 FQNEAQ (reference sequence).

The chain has TRBV9 and TRBJ2-7; 7 nucleotides match TRBD2. The V and J ends lost 2 bases and 1 base, in that order; junction bases with no gene match: 6. The V gene's germline CDR1 is SGDLS and CDR2 YYNGEE. The CDR3 contains 15 residues. The CDR3 DNA sequence: TGTGCCAGCAGCGTCGGGACTACGCTATCCTACGAGCAGTACTTC. Translating gives CASSVGTTLSYEQYF.

The chain is built from TRBV9 and TRBJ1-1, with D unresolved. The CDR3 has 14 amino acids. Germline V gene lookup returns CDR1 SGDLS and CDR2 YYNGEE. Trimming removed 2 bases from V and 3 bases from J, with 11 bases in between. The chain's CDR3 is CASSVRSLDTEAFF. As DNA, the CDR3 is TGTGCCAGCAGCGTCCGCAGTTTGGACACTGAAGCTTTCTTT.